The following is a T cell receptor beta chain sequence with its context. Its ends do not fully match the called genes, so a read error is possible. Each CDR3 protein gets one entry after TCRdb re-called the RT-PCR reads with MiXCR. The sample includes more than 400,000 distinct CDR3 sequences, approximately 11% of them seen just once. This entry comes from a study of response to subunit inactivated influenza vaccine. This CDR3 spans 10 amino acids. The germline V gene has CDR1 SQVTM and CDR2 ANQGSEA. Sequenced here: PBMCs from blood, sampled more than 35 days after vaccination. This receptor was obtained from a man aged 45-60 years who received an inactivated influenza vaccine. The chain recombines TRBV29-1 with TRBJ2-5; the D is unclear. The CDR3 nucleotides read TGCAGCGTAGTAGACCCTTTCTTGAACTTC. This sequence encodes CSVVDPFLNF.